These 17 T cell receptor beta chains came from one sample sequenced in a study of OX40 agonist ivuxolimab in advanced cancers. Method: immunoSEQ multiplex PCR; TCRdb's copy keeps in-frame clones and lacks some. The sample shows about 58,000 clones, 82% of them seen only once. Sequenced material: CD4+ or CD8+ T cells sorted from blood, taken in a trial of the OX40 agonist ivuxolimab. The source is an adult with an advanced solid tumor such as melanoma, head and neck, liver or kidney cancer.

The chain has TRBV27 and TRBJ1-2; 9 bases are shared with TRBD1. This CDR3 contains 14 residues. Looked up from germline, CDR1 is MNHEY and CDR2 is SMNVEV (reference sequence). Trimming took 6 bases from V and 4 from J; bases not matched to a gene: 6. The CDR3 protein is CASRGQGNSYGYTF. In DNA form, the CDR3 reads TGTGCCAGCAGGGGACAGGGTAATTCCTATGGCTACACCTTC.

V and J are TRBV7-9 and TRBJ2-1; TRBD2 agrees at 8 bases. V shed 5 bases and J 6 bases; nucleotides not matched to a gene: 6. The CDR3 extends over 14 amino acids. Germline V gene lookup returns CDR1 SEHNR and CDR2 FQNEAQ (reference sequence). Here the CDR3 DNA reads TGTGCCAGCAGCCCCCGGGGGGGTATCAATGAGCAGTTCTTC. Its protein is CASSPRGGINEQFF.

This sequence joins TRBV7-9 and TRBJ2-5, with TRBD1 matching over 8 bases. J gave up 5 bases and V 5 bases, and 13 bases lay outside the gene matches. The CDR3 contains 16 residues. Per germline, CDR1 SEHNR and CDR2 FQNEAQ (reference sequence). This CDR3 is CASSIQGQGRRETQYF. The CDR3, as DNA: TGTGCCAGCAGCATACAAGGACAGGGACGCAGGGAGACCCAGTACTTC.

The sample holds one count of this clone. The chain carries TRBV5-6 and TRBJ1-1; no clear D gene. Germline loops: CDR1 SGHDT, CDR2 YYEEEE. The germline V and J ends were trimmed by 4 bases and 7 bases, with 17 bases remaining between them. This CDR3 is 14 amino acids long. CDR3 region: CASSLGRTRFEAFF. The CDR3 coding sequence is TGTGCCAGCAGCCTCGGCAGGACTCGGTTTGAAGCTTTCTTT.

The chain is built from TRBV5-1 and TRBJ1-4, with 8 positions matching TRBD1. J was trimmed by 8 bases and V by 4 bases; bases with no gene match: 7. The CDR3 totals 14 residues. CDR1 and CDR2 from the germline V gene are SGHRS and YFSETQ. The CDR3 region is CASSPGQGREKLFF. In nucleotides, the CDR3 is TGCGCCAGCAGCCCCGGACAGGGCCGAGAAAAACTGTTTTTT. Variable domain in full (rest from reference TRBV5-1 and TRBJ1-4): KAGVTQTPRYLIKTRGQQVTLSCSPISGHRSVSWYQQTPGQGLQFLFEYFSETQRNKGNFPGRFSGRQFSNSRSEMNVSTLELGDSALYLCASSPGQGREKLFFGSGTQLSVL.

Concerning this clone: One end of the junction varies from germline; a read error may be responsible. The rearrangement links TRBV7-9 to TRBJ2-1; 8 bases match TRBD2. In germline, CDR1 is SEHNR, CDR2 FQNEAQ (reference sequence). This CDR3 comprises 14 residues. CDR3 bases: TGTGCCAGCAGCCTAGCGGGTTCGCGGAATGAGCAGTTCTTC. Translating it yields CASSLAGSRNEQFF.

This clone showed up just once. The chain joins TRBV19 to TRBJ2-2; the D is unclear. Trimming left V 1 base short and J 5 bases short, with 17 bases between. From germline, CDR1 is LNHDA and CDR2 SQIVND (reference sequence). The CDR3 runs to 17 residues. CDR3 nucleotide sequence: TGTGCCAGTAGTATAGGTCTGAGGATAGCCCATACCGGGGAGCTGTTTTTT. Translation: CASSIGLRIAHTGELFF.

The rearrangement uses TRBV5-5 and TRBJ1-1; maybe TRBD1 (5 bases). Trimming removed 1 base from V and 0 bases from J, with 10 bases in between. Germline assignment: CDR1 SGHKS and CDR2 YYEKEE (reference sequence). CDR3 size: 15 residues. DNA for the CDR3: TGTGCCAGCAGCTTGACGGGGCAGATGAACACTGAAGCTTTCTTT. Amino acids: CASSLTGQMNTEAFF.

This clone was detected only a few times. The chain links TRBV2 to TRBJ1-2; D is unresolved. V gave up 8 bases and J gave up 5 bases, with 15 bases separating them. The CDR3 length is 13 residues. Germline values: CDR1 SNHLY, CDR2 FYNNEI. CDR3 nucleotides: TGTGCCAGCCTCAGGACCCTTGGGTATGGCTACACCTTC. This codes for CASLRTLGYGYTF.

The chain links TRBV5-1 to TRBJ2-3; 10 bases fit TRBD1. The length of the CDR3 is 15 residues. CDR1 is SGHRS and CDR2 is YFSETQ in the germline V gene. The V gene end was trimmed by 2 bases and the J gene end by 5 bases; junction bases not matched to a gene: 5. CDR3 DNA sequence: TGCGCCAGCAGCTTCCGACAGGGGGCCGGAGATACGCAGTATTTT. It specifies CASSFRQGAGDTQYF.

The chain recombines TRBV5-4 with TRBJ1-3; D gene unclear. Trimming took 1 base from V and 2 from J, leaving 7 bases between them. The CDR3 runs to 14 residues. Germline CDR1 and CDR2: SGHNT and YYREEE (reference sequence). CDR3 protein: CASSLKGPGNTIYF. The CDR3, as DNA: TGTGCCAGCAGCTTGAAAGGGCCTGGAAACACCATATATTTT. The entire variable domain, with the rest obtained from reference TRBV5-4 and TRBJ1-3, is as follows: ETGVTQSPTHLIKTRGQQVTLRCSSQSGHNTVSWYQQALGQGPQFIFQYYREEENGRGNFPPRFSGLQFPNYSSELNVNALELDDSALYLCASSLKGPGNTIYFGEGSWLTVV.

This clone was observed a few times. V and J are TRBV19 and TRBJ1-5, with TRBD1 as a possible D gene (6 bases). This CDR3 region has 15 residues. Germline V gene data show CDR1 as LNHDA and CDR2 as SQIVND (reference sequence). The V gene lost 6 bases and the J gene lost 0 bases, with 12 bases spanning the gap. CDR3: CASRPQGNSNQPQHF. Written as DNA, the CDR3 is TGTGCCAGTAGACCACAGGGTAATAGCAATCAGCCCCAGCATTTT.

The chain employs TRBV19 and TRBJ1-2, with a weak D call TRBD1 (5 bases). V was clipped by 5 bases and J by 5 bases, with 12 bases between them. Germline CDR1 is LNHDA and CDR2 is SQIVND (reference sequence). The CDR3 contains 13 residues. CDR3 coding DNA: TGTGCCAGTAGTCAGGGCAGGGAGTATGGCTACACCTTC. Amino acids: CASSQGREYGYTF.

The chain is built from TRBV5-1 and TRBJ2-3; 13 bases are shared with TRBD2. CDR1 is SGHRS and CDR2 is YFSETQ in the germline V gene. The CDR3 spans 16 residues. V lost 1 base to trimming and J lost 2 bases; unmatched junction nucleotides: 1. In DNA, the CDR3 is TGCGCCAGCAGCTTGACTAGCGGGGGGGACACAGATACGCAGTATTTT. Protein product: CASSLTSGGDTDTQYF.

This sequence joins TRBV6-6 and TRBJ2-3, with D hard to call. The CDR3 is made up of 16 amino acids. Per germline, CDR1 MNHNY and CDR2 SVGAGI (reference sequence). V lost 5 bases, J lost 0 bases, and 15 bases lay in between. In nucleotides, the CDR3 is TGTGCCAGCAGTCGCCGCACCGCCACTAGCACAGATACGCAGTATTTT. This encodes CASSRRTATSTDTQYF.

The CDR3 loop reads CAWSVRVTGELFF. The DNA of the CDR3 is TGTGCCTGGTCTGTCAGGGTCACCGGGGAGCTGTTTTTT. The chain joins TRBV30 to TRBJ2-2; tentative D call: TRBD1 (5 bases). Per the germline V gene, CDR1 is GTSNPN and CDR2 is SVGIG (reference sequence). V lost 5 bases and J 4 bases, leaving 11 bases between the germline ends. The CDR3 sequence is 13 residues long. Combining the CDR3 with reference TRBV30 and TRBJ2-2 gives the whole variable domain SQTIHQWPATLVQPVGSPLSLECTVEGTSNPNLYWYRQAAGRGLQLLFYSVGIGQISSEVPQNLSASRPQDRQFILSSKKLLLSDSGFYLCAWSVRVTGELFFGEGSRLTVL.

The chain recombines TRBV4-3 with TRBJ2-1; D gene uncertain. CDR1 and CDR2 (germline): LGHNA, YSLEER. V lost 0 bases and J 10 bases, leaving 16 bases between the germline ends. CDR3 length equals 15 residues. CDR3 nucleotide sequence: TGCGCCAGCAGCCAAGAGTGGGCTAAGCCCTCCGAGCAGTTCTTC. Its translation: CASSQEWAKPSEQFF.